Listed below are T cell receptor beta chains from one sample, sequenced in a study of human T cells and chemical hapten exposure. One entry per CDR3 protein, called by TCRdb with MiXCR from the 5' RACE reads. Seen here are more than 140,000 distinct CDR3 sequences, 3.5% to 5% observed once, and the top ten hold 1.3% to 1.5%. The receptors stem from a female donor in good health. CDR3s include the opening cysteine and the closing phenylalanine or tryptophan. The order of the fields is V gene, clone size, D gene, J gene, CDR3 protein, CDR3 DNA. A D gene is named only where the DNA matches it firmly. A row's size may be missing; if present it is once, few, many or a size class.

TRBV5-1	many	TRBD2	TRBJ2-3	CASSLGIAGGLTYTDTQYF	TGCGCCAGCAGCTTGGGAATAGCGGGGGGCCTGACCTACACAGATACGCAGTATTTT
TRBV5-6	.	.	TRBJ1-5	CASSLVGEDQPQHF	TGTGCCAGCAGCTTGGTTGGTGAAGATCAGCCCCAGCATTTT
TRBV3-1	many	.	TRBJ1-1	CASSQRYTEAFF	TGTGCCAGCAGCCAGAGGTACACTGAAGCTTTCTTT
TRBV3-1	few	.	TRBJ2-4	CASSQDAPNIQYF	TGTGCCAGCAGCCAAGATGCTCCAAACATTCAGTACTTC
TRBV12-3/TRBV12-4	few	.	TRBJ1-3	CASSFRGPCGNTIYF	TGTGCCAGCAGTTTTCGGGGGCCCTGTGGAAACACCATATATTTT
TRBV20-1	many	.	TRBJ1-5	CSARDAGRGQNQPQHF	TGCAGTGCTAGAGATGCCGGGAGGGGACAAAATCAGCCCCAGCATTTT
TRBV20-1	few	.	TRBJ2-7	CSARDRRLGRYHEQYF	TGCAGTGCTAGAGATCGGCGGTTGGGCAGGTACCACGAGCAGTACTTC
TRBV27	many	TRBD2	TRBJ2-4	CASAPLAGFETGHILAKNIQYF	TGTGCCAGCGCCCCACTAGCGGGGTTCGAAACGGGTCACATACTAGCCAAAAACATTCAGTACTTC
TRBV29-1	few	.	TRBJ2-1	CSVGPRSSYNEQFF	TGCAGCGTTGGCCCGAGGAGCTCCTACAATGAGCAGTTCTTC
TRBV3-1	many	.	TRBJ2-6	CASSPGANVLTF	TGTGCCAGCAGCCCTGGGGCCAACGTCCTGACTTTC
TRBV5-4	many	.	TRBJ1-2	CASSLGVREVFGGYTF	TGTGCCAGCAGCTTGGGCGTCAGGGAAGTTTTTGGTGGCTACACCTTC
TRBV30	few	.	TRBJ1-5	CAWSGFSNQPQHF	TGTGCCTGGAGCGGGTTTAGCAATCAGCCCCAGCATTTT
TRBV21-1	many	.	TRBJ2-5	CASSKGGMGTEETQYF	TGTGCCAGCAGCAAAGGAGGGATGGGAACAGAAGAGACCCAGTACTTC